A selection of T cell receptor beta chains follows, all from one sample in a study of cytotoxic CD8 clonotypes in ibrutinib-treated CLL. Measured with immunoSEQ multiplex PCR; TCRdb has only the in-frame clones, and not every one. In the table there are 250,000 to 350,000 clones, approximately 76% of which are singletons. The input for sequencing was PBMCs, taken at disease progression, from a patient treated with ibrutinib. The receptors were sampled from a human donor with chronic lymphocytic leukemia. Both conserved end residues are part of each CDR3. Fields, in order: J gene, D gene, clone size, V gene, CDR3 length, CDR3 protein, CDR3 DNA. D genes are given only for firm matches. Some rows mark clone size as missing; the rest say once, few, many or name a class of expanded clone.

j_call: TRBJ2-3; d_call: .; clone_size: .; v_call: TRBV5-1; cdr3_length: 16; cdr3_aa: CASSLDWGGQADTQYF; cdr3_nt: TGCGCCAGCAGCTTGGATTGGGGCGGTCAGGCAGATACGCAGTATTTT
j_call: TRBJ1-1; d_call: TRBD1; clone_size: .; v_call: TRBV18; cdr3_length: 15; cdr3_aa: CASSSAGGRNTEAFF; cdr3_nt: TGTGCCAGCTCATCAGCAGGGGGCCGGAACACTGAAGCTTTCTTT
j_call: TRBJ2-7; d_call: .; clone_size: few; v_call: TRBV4-1; cdr3_length: 14; cdr3_aa: CASSLGAPRGEQYF; cdr3_nt: TGCGCCAGCAGTTTAGGGGCCCCCCGGGGGGAGCAGTACTTC
j_call: TRBJ2-3; d_call: .; clone_size: .; v_call: TRBV4-3; cdr3_length: 16; cdr3_aa: CASSQNTEISTDTQYF; cdr3_nt: TGCGCCAGCAGCCAAAATACCGAAATAAGCACAGATACGCAGTATTTT
j_call: TRBJ2-1; d_call: TRBD2; clone_size: .; v_call: TRBV10-3; cdr3_length: 18; cdr3_aa: CAISAGWTSGDSYNEQFF; cdr3_nt: TGTGCCATCAGTGCGGGGTGGACTAGCGGGGACTCCTACAATGAGCAGTTCTTC
j_call: TRBJ2-7; d_call: .; clone_size: .; v_call: TRBV5-1; cdr3_length: 14; cdr3_aa: CASRFEAGSYEQYF; cdr3_nt: TGCGCCAGCAGATTCGAGGCGGGCTCCTACGAGCAGTACTTC
j_call: TRBJ1-1; d_call: TRBD1; clone_size: many; v_call: TRBV5-1; cdr3_length: 13; cdr3_aa: CASSLGGDTEAFF; cdr3_nt: TGCGCCAGCAGCTTAGGGGGCGACACTGAAGCTTTCTTT
j_call: TRBJ2-7; d_call: .; clone_size: .; v_call: TRBV4-3; cdr3_length: 15; cdr3_aa: CASSQSIASGYEQYF; cdr3_nt: TGCGCCAGCAGCCAATCTATAGCCAGCGGCTACGAGCAGTACTTC
j_call: TRBJ2-2; d_call: TRBD1; clone_size: .; v_call: TRBV5-1; cdr3_length: 18; cdr3_aa: CASSLVPPTGANTGELFF; cdr3_nt: TGCGCCAGCAGCTTGGTCCCCCCAACAGGGGCAAACACCGGGGAGCTGTTTTTT
j_call: TRBJ2-2; d_call: TRBD2; clone_size: .; v_call: TRBV7-2; cdr3_length: 17; cdr3_aa: CASSLRGGGAGTGELFF; cdr3_nt: TGTGCCAGCAGCCTACGGGGCGGGGGGGCTGGCACCGGGGAGCTGTTTTTT
j_call: TRBJ2-1; d_call: TRBD2; clone_size: .; v_call: TRBV4-1; cdr3_length: 18; cdr3_aa: CASSQTRLAGASYNEQFF; cdr3_nt: TGCGCCAGCAGCCAGACCCGACTAGCGGGGGCATCCTACAATGAGCAGTTCTTC
j_call: TRBJ2-2; d_call: TRBD2; clone_size: .; v_call: TRBV5-1; cdr3_length: 16; cdr3_aa: CASSPWGGAYTGELFF; cdr3_nt: TGCGCCAGCAGCCCGTGGGGGGGAGCGTACACCGGGGAGCTGTTTTTT
j_call: TRBJ2-5; d_call: TRBD2; clone_size: once; v_call: TRBV11-3; cdr3_length: 14; cdr3_aa: CASSLVAGVETQYF; cdr3_nt: TGTGCCAGCAGCTTAGTTGCGGGGGTTGAGACCCAGTACTTC
j_call: TRBJ1-3; d_call: TRBD1; clone_size: .; v_call: TRBV6-5; cdr3_length: 15; cdr3_aa: CASSPDRGVGNTIYF; cdr3_nt: TGTGCCAGCAGCCCTGACAGGGGAGTTGGAAACACCATATATTTT
j_call: TRBJ1-5; d_call: .; clone_size: .; v_call: TRBV5-1; cdr3_length: 16; cdr3_aa: CASSLEGGLLGQPQHF; cdr3_nt: TGCGCCAGCAGCTTGGAAGGTGGGCTTCTAGGGCAGCCCCAGCATTTT
j_call: TRBJ2-5; d_call: TRBD2; clone_size: .; v_call: TRBV7-9; cdr3_length: 16; cdr3_aa: CASSRRTSGLQETQYF; cdr3_nt: TGTGCCAGCAGCCGAAGGACTAGCGGACTCCAAGAGACCCAGTACTTC
j_call: TRBJ2-5; d_call: .; clone_size: .; v_call: TRBV4-1; cdr3_length: 15; cdr3_aa: CASSQEATTQETQYF; cdr3_nt: TGCGCCAGCAGCCAAGAAGCGACTACCCAAGAGACCCAGTACTTC
j_call: TRBJ2-7; d_call: .; clone_size: once; v_call: TRBV6-1; cdr3_length: 13; cdr3_aa: CASSVRVRGEQYF; cdr3_nt: TGTGCCAGCAGTGTCAGGGTTCGGGGCGAGCAGTACTTC
j_call: TRBJ1-4; d_call: .; clone_size: .; v_call: TRBV10-3; cdr3_length: 16; cdr3_aa: CAISESRGSVDEKLFF; cdr3_nt: TGTGCCATCAGTGAGTCGAGAGGGTCAGTCGATGAAAAACTGTTTTTT
j_call: TRBJ2-6; d_call: .; clone_size: .; v_call: TRBV19; cdr3_length: 12; cdr3_aa: CASSAGANVLTF; cdr3_nt: TGTGCCAGTAGTGCTGGGGCCAACGTCCTGACTTTC
j_call: TRBJ2-7; d_call: TRBD2; clone_size: .; v_call: TRBV7-2; cdr3_length: 16; cdr3_aa: CASSSPGLAGGDEQYF; cdr3_nt: TGTGCCAGCAGCTCACCGGGACTAGCGGGGGGCGACGAGCAGTACTTC
j_call: TRBJ2-3; d_call: .; clone_size: few; v_call: TRBV27; cdr3_length: 13; cdr3_aa: CASSFGSTDTQYF; cdr3_nt: TGTGCCAGCAGTTTCGGTAGCACAGATACGCAGTATTTT
j_call: TRBJ2-7; d_call: TRBD2; clone_size: .; v_call: TRBV7-2; cdr3_length: 12; cdr3_aa: CASGGDFYEQYF; cdr3_nt: TGTGCCAGCGGGGGGGACTTCTACGAGCAGTACTTC
j_call: TRBJ1-4; d_call: .; clone_size: .; v_call: TRBV29-1; cdr3_length: 13; cdr3_aa: CSVAGPSNEKLFF; cdr3_nt: TGCAGCGTTGCGGGACCGAGTAATGAAAAACTGTTTTTT
j_call: TRBJ1-1; d_call: TRBD1; clone_size: .; v_call: TRBV11-1; cdr3_length: 16; cdr3_aa: CASSLRGTGFLAEAFF; cdr3_nt: TGTGCCAGCAGCTTAAGGGGGACAGGTTTTTTGGCTGAAGCTTTCTTT
j_call: TRBJ2-7; d_call: .; clone_size: .; v_call: TRBV29-1; cdr3_length: 15; cdr3_aa: CSQGSGTERGYEQYF; cdr3_nt: TGCAGCCAAGGGTCCGGGACTGAAAGGGGCTACGAGCAGTACTTC
j_call: TRBJ2-7; d_call: TRBD1; clone_size: .; v_call: TRBV27; cdr3_length: 16; cdr3_aa: CASSLDRTGLTYEQYF; cdr3_nt: TGTGCCAGCAGTTTAGACCGGACAGGACTTACCTACGAGCAGTACTTC
j_call: TRBJ1-2; d_call: .; clone_size: .; v_call: TRBV7-8; cdr3_length: 16; cdr3_aa: CASSLLGRQGNYGYTF; cdr3_nt: TGTGCCAGCAGCTTATTGGGGCGGCAGGGTAACTATGGCTACACCTTC
j_call: TRBJ2-2; d_call: .; clone_size: once; v_call: TRBV19; cdr3_length: 13; cdr3_aa: CASGDGHTGELFF; cdr3_nt: TGTGCCAGTGGGGACGGACACACCGGGGAGCTGTTTTTT
j_call: TRBJ1-2; d_call: .; clone_size: .; v_call: TRBV29-1; cdr3_length: 14; cdr3_aa: CSVETPDWDYGYTF; cdr3_nt: TGCAGCGTTGAAACCCCAGATTGGGACTATGGCTACACCTTC
j_call: TRBJ2-7; d_call: .; clone_size: .; v_call: TRBV21-1; cdr3_length: 17; cdr3_aa: CASSKRSGQGTSYEQYF; cdr3_nt: TGTGCCAGCAGCAAAAGGTCAGGACAGGGGACCTCCTACGAGCAGTACTTC
j_call: TRBJ2-2; d_call: .; clone_size: .; v_call: TRBV7-8; cdr3_length: 16; cdr3_aa: CASSLTRQVNTGELFF; cdr3_nt: TGTGCCAGCAGCCTAACGCGGCAGGTGAACACCGGGGAGCTGTTTTTT
j_call: TRBJ1-1; d_call: TRBD1; clone_size: once; v_call: TRBV11-3; cdr3_length: 14; cdr3_aa: CASSLTGRDTEAFF; cdr3_nt: TGTGCCAGCAGCTTGACAGGGCGGGACACTGAAGCTTTCTTT
j_call: TRBJ1-2; d_call: TRBD1; clone_size: once; v_call: TRBV19; cdr3_length: 13; cdr3_aa: CASSTDRAHGYTF; cdr3_nt: TGTGCCAGTAGTACGGACAGGGCCCATGGCTACACCTTC
j_call: TRBJ1-1; d_call: .; clone_size: .; v_call: TRBV7-2; cdr3_length: 13; cdr3_aa: CASSNREYTEAFF; cdr3_nt: TGTGCCAGCAGCAACCGGGAGTACACTGAAGCTTTCTTT
j_call: TRBJ1-2; d_call: .; clone_size: .; v_call: TRBV9; cdr3_length: 14; cdr3_aa: CASSSRTFSGGYTF; cdr3_nt: TGTGCCAGCAGCTCCCGGACCTTCTCGGGGGGCTACACCTTC
j_call: TRBJ2-2; d_call: TRBD2; clone_size: .; v_call: TRBV5-1; cdr3_length: 15; cdr3_aa: CASSPLAGDTGELFF; cdr3_nt: TGCGCCAGCAGCCCCCTAGCGGGAGACACCGGGGAGCTGTTTTTT
j_call: TRBJ2-1; d_call: TRBD2; clone_size: .; v_call: TRBV2; cdr3_length: 14; cdr3_aa: CASSAGTSKNEQFF; cdr3_nt: TGTGCCAGCAGTGCCGGGACTAGTAAGAATGAGCAGTTCTTC
j_call: TRBJ2-1; d_call: TRBD2; clone_size: .; v_call: TRBV7-9; cdr3_length: 17; cdr3_aa: CASSTYASGRANNEQFF; cdr3_nt: TGTGCCAGCAGCACTTATGCAAGCGGGAGGGCGAACAATGAGCAGTTCTTC
j_call: TRBJ2-5; d_call: TRBD2; clone_size: .; v_call: TRBV5-4; cdr3_length: 16; cdr3_aa: CASSLGLAGEGETQYF; cdr3_nt: TGTGCCAGCAGCTTGGGACTAGCGGGAGAGGGGGAGACCCAGTACTTC
j_call: TRBJ1-3; d_call: TRBD1; clone_size: .; v_call: TRBV5-1; cdr3_length: 17; cdr3_aa: CASSPRTGGDSGNTIYF; cdr3_nt: TGCGCCAGCAGCCCCAGGACAGGGGGCGACTCTGGAAACACCATATATTTT
j_call: TRBJ2-7; d_call: .; clone_size: .; v_call: TRBV20-1; cdr3_length: 11; cdr3_aa: CSASPRGEQYF; cdr3_nt: TGCAGTGCTAGTCCCCGGGGCGAGCAGTACTTC
j_call: TRBJ2-7; d_call: TRBD1; clone_size: once; v_call: TRBV7-9; cdr3_length: 17; cdr3_aa: CASSSKVGTGNSYEQYF; cdr3_nt: TGTGCCAGCAGCTCGAAGGTGGGGACAGGAAATTCCTACGAGCAGTACTTC
j_call: TRBJ2-7; d_call: .; clone_size: .; v_call: TRBV15; cdr3_length: 14; cdr3_aa: CATRSDWGAYEQYF; cdr3_nt: TGTGCCACCAGATCGGACTGGGGCGCCTACGAGCAGTACTTC
j_call: TRBJ1-3; d_call: .; clone_size: .; v_call: TRBV7-9; cdr3_length: 14; cdr3_aa: CASRPRDTGNTIYF; cdr3_nt: TGTGCCAGCAGGCCCCGGGACACGGGAAACACCATATATTTT
j_call: TRBJ2-2; d_call: TRBD2; clone_size: .; v_call: TRBV5-4; cdr3_length: 16; cdr3_aa: CASSLGTSGVAGELFF; cdr3_nt: TGTGCCAGCAGCCTCGGGACTAGCGGGGTTGCCGGGGAGCTGTTTTTT
j_call: TRBJ2-1; d_call: .; clone_size: .; v_call: TRBV10-3; cdr3_length: 13; cdr3_aa: CAISVGPHNEQFF; cdr3_nt: TGTGCCATCAGTGTAGGACCCCACAATGAGCAGTTCTTC
j_call: TRBJ1-2; d_call: .; clone_size: .; v_call: TRBV14; cdr3_length: 16; cdr3_aa: CASSQGPRRTVYGYTF; cdr3_nt: TGTGCCAGCAGCCAAGGGCCCCGGAGGACAGTATATGGCTACACCTTC
j_call: TRBJ1-1; d_call: .; clone_size: .; v_call: TRBV9; cdr3_length: 15; cdr3_aa: CASSENQAMNTEAFF; cdr3_nt: TGTGCCAGCAGCGAAAATCAGGCTATGAACACTGAAGCTTTCTTT